The rows below give T cell receptor beta chains drawn from one sample of a study of T cell repertoires in cytomegalovirus infection. One entry per CDR3 protein, called by TCRdb with MiXCR from the reads. This repertoire shows about 310,000 distinct CDR3 sequences, about 9.2% found once; its top ten account for approximately 2.3%. Sequenced: PBMCs. These receptors came from a human donor in good health (CMV status not recorded). Some clones in this sample may be carry-over from other donors' samples. Each CDR3 is given with its conserved first and last residue. D genes are given only for firm matches. Size is omitted from some rows. Given values are once, few, many or a class for expanded clones.

v_gene: TRBV7-9
j_gene: TRBJ2-3
abundance: many
d_gene: NA
CDR3nt: TGTGCCAGCAGCTCGAGGACGATTACGCAGTATTTT
CDR3aa: CASSSRTITQYF

v_gene: TRBV7-9
j_gene: TRBJ1-6
abundance: many
d_gene: NA
CDR3nt: TGTGCCAGCCCCCTAGGCACGGCGAATTCACCCCTCCACTTT
CDR3aa: CASPLGTANSPLHF

v_gene: TRBV7-2
j_gene: TRBJ1-5
abundance: many
d_gene: TRBD1
CDR3nt: TGTGCCAGCAGCGCCGACAGGGGGAACAATCAGCCCCAGCATTTT
CDR3aa: CASSADRGNNQPQHF

v_gene: TRBV6-6
j_gene: TRBJ1-2
abundance: many
d_gene: TRBD1
CDR3nt: TGTGCCAGCAACGCGGACAGGCTTTCCTCCGCCTATGGCTACACCTTC
CDR3aa: CASNADRLSSAYGYTF

v_gene: TRBV20-1
j_gene: TRBJ2-5
abundance: few
d_gene: NA
CDR3nt: TGCAGTGCTAGAGGAGAAAGGGAAGAGACCCAGTACTTC
CDR3aa: CSARGEREETQYF

v_gene: TRBV6-6
j_gene: TRBJ2-7
abundance: NA
d_gene: NA
CDR3nt: TGTGCCAGCACCCAAACGGCAGGGTCCTCCTACGAGCAGTACTTC
CDR3aa: CASTQTAGSSYEQYF

v_gene: TRBV6-6
j_gene: TRBJ2-1
abundance: NA
d_gene: TRBD2
CDR3nt: TGTGCCAGCAGGGGGACGACTAGCGGGGATTACAATGAGCAGTTCTTC
CDR3aa: CASRGTTSGDYNEQFF

v_gene: TRBV5-1
j_gene: TRBJ1-1
abundance: many
d_gene: NA
CDR3nt: TGCGCCAGCAGCGCAACAGGGTACACTGAAGCTTTCTTT
CDR3aa: CASSATGYTEAFF

v_gene: TRBV20-1
j_gene: TRBJ2-1
abundance: NA
d_gene: NA
CDR3nt: TGCAGTGCTATCCCTGGGGGGTTAGGTTCCTACAATGAGCAGTTCTTC
CDR3aa: CSAIPGGLGSYNEQFF

v_gene: TRBV19
j_gene: TRBJ1-2
abundance: many
d_gene: NA
CDR3nt: TGTGCCAGTACCCCGACAGCAAGCTATGGCTACACCTTC
CDR3aa: CASTPTASYGYTF

v_gene: TRBV7-9
j_gene: TRBJ2-5
abundance: many
d_gene: NA
CDR3nt: TGTGCCAGCAGCCAGTTCAGGGACGAAGAGACCCAGTACTTC
CDR3aa: CASSQFRDEETQYF

v_gene: TRBV28
j_gene: TRBJ2-3
abundance: many
d_gene: TRBD1
CDR3nt: TGTGCCAGCAGTTCAGACAGGGCGGATAAAGATACGCAGTATTTT
CDR3aa: CASSSDRADKDTQYF

v_gene: TRBV4-2
j_gene: TRBJ1-2
abundance: few
d_gene: NA
CDR3nt: TGTGCCAGCAGCCAAGAATGGGTTGGGACTAGCGGGCGAGGCTACACCTTC
CDR3aa: CASSQEWVGTSGRGYTF

v_gene: TRBV10-2
j_gene: TRBJ2-3
abundance: NA
d_gene: TRBD2
CDR3nt: TGCGCCAGCAGTGCGAGCGGGGGGGGGGATACGCAGTATTTT
CDR3aa: CASSASGGGDTQYF

v_gene: TRBV20-1
j_gene: TRBJ1-5
abundance: few
d_gene: NA
CDR3nt: TGCAGTGCCAATGGGGGAAACGAACAGCCCCAGCATTTT
CDR3aa: CSANGGNEQPQHF

v_gene: TRBV10-3
j_gene: TRBJ2-1
abundance: many
d_gene: TRBD2
CDR3nt: TGTGCCATCAGTCGACTAGCGGGGGGGGACAATGAGCAGTTCTTC
CDR3aa: CAISRLAGGDNEQFF

v_gene: TRBV7-2
j_gene: TRBJ1-2
abundance: many
d_gene: TRBD1
CDR3nt: TGTGCCAGCAGCGGAGGGACAGCTAACTATGGCTACACCTTC
CDR3aa: CASSGGTANYGYTF

v_gene: TRBV20-1
j_gene: TRBJ2-5
abundance: many
d_gene: NA
CDR3nt: TGCAGTGCTAGGAAGGGGGGGCGCCCCCAAGAGACCCAGTACTTC
CDR3aa: CSARKGGRPQETQYF

v_gene: TRBV15
j_gene: TRBJ1-4
abundance: NA
d_gene: NA
CDR3nt: TGTGCCACCAGCAGAGAGGGCAGGTCGCAGTCTTGGGAAAAACTGTTTTTT
CDR3aa: CATSREGRSQSWEKLFF

v_gene: TRBV20-1
j_gene: TRBJ1-4
abundance: few
d_gene: TRBD1
CDR3nt: TGCAGTGCTAGAAGGATGGGACAGGGGGATGAAAAACTGTTTTTT
CDR3aa: CSARRMGQGDEKLFF

v_gene: TRBV12-3/TRBV12-4
j_gene: TRBJ1-1
abundance: many
d_gene: NA
CDR3nt: TGTGCCAGCAGTTTCTGGGGGCGCGGGACTGAAGCTTTCTTT
CDR3aa: CASSFWGRGTEAFF

v_gene: TRBV24-1
j_gene: TRBJ2-3
abundance: many
d_gene: TRBD1
CDR3nt: TGTGCCACCAGAGAATATTCCGGGACAGGGTTTGAAGATACGCAGTATTTT
CDR3aa: CATREYSGTGFEDTQYF

v_gene: TRBV7-2
j_gene: TRBJ2-5
abundance: many
d_gene: NA
CDR3nt: TGTGCCAGCAGCTTAAACTGGGGCGCCAGGGAAGGGACCCAGTACTTC
CDR3aa: CASSLNWGAREGTQYF

v_gene: TRBV7-2
j_gene: TRBJ1-1
abundance: many
d_gene: TRBD1
CDR3nt: TGTGCCAGCAGCCCCAGCGGGACAGGGTACACTGAAGCTTTCTTT
CDR3aa: CASSPSGTGYTEAFF

v_gene: TRBV7-6
j_gene: TRBJ1-2
abundance: few
d_gene: NA
CDR3nt: TGTGCCATCCCGGACGGGCCTAGAGGCTACACCTTC
CDR3aa: CAIPDGPRGYTF

v_gene: TRBV2
j_gene: TRBJ2-2
abundance: few
d_gene: TRBD1
CDR3nt: TGTGCCAGCAGTGCGACAGGGGCGAGCACCGGGGAGCTGTTTTTT
CDR3aa: CASSATGASTGELFF

v_gene: TRBV7-7
j_gene: TRBJ1-4
abundance: NA
d_gene: NA
CDR3nt: TGTGCTAGCAGCCCGGGACCGATTAATGAAAAACTGTTTTTT
CDR3aa: CASSPGPINEKLFF

v_gene: TRBV28
j_gene: TRBJ1-2
abundance: once
d_gene: NA
CDR3nt: TGTGCCAGCAGTTTGGGGCTAGGCAGGGCGAGCTATGGCTACACCTTC
CDR3aa: CASSLGLGRASYGYTF

v_gene: TRBV9
j_gene: TRBJ1-5
abundance: many
d_gene: NA
CDR3nt: TGTGCCAGCAGCGTCGGACAGATTAATCAGCCCCAGCATTTT
CDR3aa: CASSVGQINQPQHF

v_gene: TRBV27
j_gene: TRBJ2-2
abundance: many
d_gene: NA
CDR3nt: TGTGCCAGCACCGACGGACAGAGGGGAACCGGGGAGCTGTTTTTT
CDR3aa: CASTDGQRGTGELFF

v_gene: TRBV5-1
j_gene: TRBJ1-5
abundance: few
d_gene: NA
CDR3nt: TGCGCCAGCAGCCTAGGGACCTTGGGCAATCAGCCCCAGCATTTT
CDR3aa: CASSLGTLGNQPQHF

v_gene: TRBV19
j_gene: TRBJ2-2
abundance: many
d_gene: NA
CDR3nt: TGTGCCAGTAGACGAGCGAACACCGGGGAGCTGTTTTTT
CDR3aa: CASRRANTGELFF

v_gene: TRBV6-2/TRBV6-3
j_gene: TRBJ2-5
abundance: many
d_gene: NA
CDR3nt: TGTGCCAGCGGGGGCCAGTACTTC
CDR3aa: CASGGQYF

v_gene: TRBV20-1
j_gene: TRBJ2-1
abundance: many
d_gene: TRBD1
CDR3nt: TGCAGTGCTAACCACCCCGGGACAGGGTCCTACAATGAGCAGTTCTTC
CDR3aa: CSANHPGTGSYNEQFF

v_gene: TRBV7-2
j_gene: TRBJ2-1
abundance: many
d_gene: TRBD1
CDR3nt: TGTGCCAGCAGCTTAATGTCCGGGACAGGGGGCCCCTTCAATGAGCAGTTCTTC
CDR3aa: CASSLMSGTGGPFNEQFF

v_gene: TRBV6-6
j_gene: TRBJ2-1
abundance: few
d_gene: NA
CDR3nt: TGTGCCAGCACTCTGGGACAACCCACCTACAATGAGCAGTTCTTC
CDR3aa: CASTLGQPTYNEQFF

v_gene: TRBV7-2
j_gene: TRBJ1-5
abundance: many
d_gene: TRBD1
CDR3nt: TGTGCCAGCAGTCTCAACAGGGGGCCGAATCAGCCCCAGCATTTT
CDR3aa: CASSLNRGPNQPQHF

v_gene: TRBV12-3/TRBV12-4
j_gene: TRBJ2-1
abundance: many
d_gene: TRBD1
CDR3nt: TGTGCCAGCAGTTTCGAGACAGGGGACAATGAGCAGTTCTTC
CDR3aa: CASSFETGDNEQFF

v_gene: TRBV9
j_gene: TRBJ2-2
abundance: many
d_gene: NA
CDR3nt: TGTGCCAGCGGGGGACAATTGAACACCGGGGAGCTGTTTTTT
CDR3aa: CASGGQLNTGELFF

v_gene: TRBV10-3
j_gene: TRBJ1-5
abundance: many
d_gene: TRBD1
CDR3nt: TGTGCCATCAGTGAAGACAGGGGCAATCAGCCCCAGCATTTT
CDR3aa: CAISEDRGNQPQHF

v_gene: TRBV29-1
j_gene: TRBJ1-4
abundance: many
d_gene: TRBD1
CDR3nt: TGCAGCGCCGGACAGGGGGGTGCAACTAATGAAAAACTGTTTTTT
CDR3aa: CSAGQGGATNEKLFF

v_gene: TRBV28
j_gene: TRBJ2-3
abundance: many
d_gene: TRBD2
CDR3nt: TGTGCCACTCACGAGGCGGGGGCGGGGGGTGATACGCAGTATTTT
CDR3aa: CATHEAGAGGDTQYF

v_gene: TRBV28
j_gene: TRBJ2-5
abundance: NA
d_gene: NA
CDR3nt: TGTGCCAGCAGAGCCGGGCCGGGACAAGAGACCCAGTACTTC
CDR3aa: CASRAGPGQETQYF

v_gene: TRBV13
j_gene: TRBJ1-4
abundance: few
d_gene: NA
CDR3nt: TGTGCCAGCAGCACCAGACCCGGAATTGATGAAAAACTGTTTTTT
CDR3aa: CASSTRPGIDEKLFF

v_gene: TRBV20-1
j_gene: TRBJ2-1
abundance: many
d_gene: NA
CDR3nt: TGCAGTGCAAATACACAGGGTCCCACCGACCCCTACAATGAGCAGTTCTTC
CDR3aa: CSANTQGPTDPYNEQFF

v_gene: TRBV6-2/TRBV6-3
j_gene: TRBJ2-3
abundance: many
d_gene: NA
CDR3nt: TGTGCCAGCAGTTACCATATCACAGATACGCAGTATTTT
CDR3aa: CASSYHITDTQYF

v_gene: TRBV6-2/TRBV6-3
j_gene: TRBJ1-5
abundance: NA
d_gene: TRBD1
CDR3nt: TGTGCCAGCAGCCTCGGGACAGGGGGAAGTCAGCCCAAGCATTTT
CDR3aa: CASSLGTGGSQPKHF

v_gene: TRBV29-1
j_gene: TRBJ1-2
abundance: NA
d_gene: NA
CDR3nt: TGCAGCGTCCTCTTGCTCAACTATGGCTACACCTTC
CDR3aa: CSVLLLNYGYTF

v_gene: TRBV28
j_gene: TRBJ2-5
abundance: many
d_gene: NA
CDR3nt: TGTGCCAGCAGTTTAGGGGAGGAGGGAGAGACCCAGTACTTC
CDR3aa: CASSLGEEGETQYF

v_gene: TRBV19
j_gene: TRBJ2-3
abundance: many
d_gene: NA
CDR3nt: TGTGCCAGTAGTATAGTTGGGGATACGCAGTATTTT
CDR3aa: CASSIVGDTQYF

v_gene: TRBV6-4
j_gene: TRBJ1-5
abundance: few
d_gene: TRBD1
CDR3nt: TGTGCCAGCAGCGGGGACAGGGGTCAGCCCCAGCATTTT
CDR3aa: CASSGDRGQPQHF

v_gene: TRBV5-8
j_gene: TRBJ2-6
abundance: many
d_gene: NA
CDR3nt: TGTGCCAGCAAAGGCAGTCCCTCTGGGGCCAACGTCCTGACTTTC
CDR3aa: CASKGSPSGANVLTF

v_gene: TRBV28
j_gene: TRBJ2-1
abundance: many
d_gene: TRBD1
CDR3nt: TGTGCCAGCAGTTTTGTAGGACAGGGCGGTTACAATGAGCAGTTCTTC
CDR3aa: CASSFVGQGGYNEQFF

v_gene: TRBV29-1
j_gene: TRBJ2-4
abundance: few
d_gene: NA
CDR3nt: TGCAGCGTTGGGGGGGCGGCCATTCAGTACTTC
CDR3aa: CSVGGAAIQYF

v_gene: TRBV7-2
j_gene: TRBJ2-3
abundance: many
d_gene: TRBD2
CDR3nt: TGTGCCAGCAGCTCCCCCCGGGGGGCAGATACGCAGTATTTT
CDR3aa: CASSSPRGADTQYF